This T cell receptor (beta chain) appears in the sequencing data of a study of blood T cells in healthy people across ages. Note on this clonotype: Antigen specificity is unknown.

Regarding the study as a whole: Both higher diversity and more naive CD4+ cells marked long-lived donors when set against aged donors. Researchers deemed the diversity estimates from one million T cells underestimates. Diversity of TCR beta per million T cells declined in a roughly linear way with age.

Isolation recovered at least 7 million PBMCs from every sample. The CDR3 is 14 residues long. Germline lookup yields CDR1 MNHEY and CDR2 SVGEGT. V was shortened by 1 base and J by 1 base, with 7 bases between the two germline ends. It was with a sample-barcoded 5' primer and a J-beta primer mix that a second PCR of roughly 7 to 12 cycles was run. TCRdb independently ran MiXCR on the 5' RACE reads; one entry per CDR3 protein. Of over a million distinct CDR3 sequences listed, around 59% were seen once; the top ten hold roughly 7%. The V gene is TRBV6-2 or TRBV6-3, the J gene TRBJ1-1; D is unclear. This TCR came from a man between 18 and 29 years old in good health. Input material: blood. CDR3 sequence (DNA): TGTGCCAGCAGTTACTTTTCGGGGAACACTGAAGCTTTCTTT. Translated: CASSYFSGNTEAFF.